Sequencing of this TCR beta chain was carried out in a study of T-cell reconstitution after alpha-beta-depleted transplantation in children. Ten or more counts support this clonotype. Its antigen is still unknown. Germline V CDR1 and CDR2: DFQATT, SNEGSKA (reference sequence). The CDR3 extends over 12 amino acids. The V gene end was trimmed by 2 bases and the J gene end by 5 bases; junction bases not matched to a gene: 0. The authors prepared the TCRbeta library with unique molecular identifiers. TCRdb redid the calling of the PCR reads with MiXCR, one entry per CDR3 protein. The data show about 100,000 distinct CDR3 sequences, about 8% seen once. Findings and caveats of the study: Surviving recipient cells, namely T cells and thymic progenitors, were the source of high day-60 TCRbeta diversity in some patients. T-cell counts and diversity at one year post-transplant came mainly from newly produced T cells. Reportedly, roughly two months post-transplant, alpha-beta T cells arose from several hundred expanded graft clones.

The chain links TRBV20-1 to TRBJ2-1, with 7 bases matching TRBD2. Sequenced here: PBMCs, sampled before TCRalphabeta/CD19-depleted stem cell transplant. The TCR was taken from a boy younger than 10 with acute lymphoblastic leukemia, due to receive a stem cell transplant. The CDR3 region has the DNA TGCAGTGCTAGACTAGCGGACAATGAGCAGTTCTTC. Translated: CSARLADNEQFF.